The entry below describes one T cell receptor beta chain. The data were taken from a study of Ad26.COV2.S vaccination and SARS-CoV-2 variants. Sequenced by immunoSEQ multiplex PCR; TCRdb stores in-frame clones only, minus some. The sample shows roughly 400,000 clones, roughly 90% of them seen only once. The treatment is: some 20 received Ad26.COV2.S at low or high dose, single or two shots; 5 received placebo; per-sample allocation not given. Samples came from day 63 after the first vaccine or placebo injection. Germline V gene data show CDR1 as SGHTA and CDR2 as FQGNSA. V lost 0 bases and J 4 bases, leaving 9 bases between the germline ends. The CDR3 has 14 residues.

The sample was peripheral blood, taken in a trial of Ad26.COV2.S vaccine versus placebo. The genes are TRBV7-2 and TRBJ1-2; TRBD1 might be the D (5 bases). This TCR derives from a person aged 18 to 65 who received the Ad26.COV2.S COVID-19 vaccine or a placebo. Written as DNA, the CDR3 is TGTGCCAGCAGCTTAGCTGCAGGGAGCTATGGCTACACCTTC. It yields the protein CASSLAAGSYGYTF.